This record looks at one T cell receptor (beta chain) sequence and its context. The repertoire was sequenced with immunoSEQ multiplex PCR; TCRdb's copy has only in-frame clones and lacks some. The table records 120,000 to 150,000 clones, approximately 84% of them present only once. V was clipped by 2 bases and J by 11 bases, with 6 bases between them. This CDR3 contains 11 residues. Germline V gives CDR1 MNHEY, CDR2 SVGEGT. These data come from a study of blood T cell repertoires in COVID-19. Study as a whole: Samples came from the United States, Italy and Spain, spanning acute and convalescent COVID-19.

The chain couples TRBV6-2 or TRBV6-3 to TRBJ1-4; D gene unclear. The sample taken for sequencing was peripheral blood. The clonotype comes from a human donor with acute or convalescent COVID-19. The donor label of this sample is uncertain. The CDR3 protein is CASSYVGKLFF. CDR3 DNA sequence: TGTGCCAGCAGTTACGTCGGGAAACTGTTTTTT.